This T cell receptor (beta chain) was identified in a study of shared clonotypes between healthy human individuals. Points on this clone: Its specificity is unknown.

Broader study findings: There were few donors, and this limited the genetic and exposure-history diversity represented. Clonotype sharing among the donors was expected to vary with sequencing depth.

Germline CDR1 reads MNHNS; CDR2 reads SASEGT. CDR3 length: 20 amino acids. Deletions cut 0 bases from V and 6 bases from J, with 30 bases between. The assay was immunoSEQ multiplex PCR, and TCRdb's table has in-frame clones only and misses some. The sample yields over 800,000 clones, 80% to 95% seen once. CD8 cells regarded as naive lacked CD45RO, were positively chosen for CCR7, and omitted terminally differentiated effector memory CD45RA+ cells. This receptor was obtained from a man aged 25 to 45 in good health. Sequencing was done on a sample of naive CD8+ T cells sorted from blood. The chain combines TRBV6-1 with TRBJ2-7, with D possibly being TRBD2 (7 bases). CDR3 nucleotide sequence: TGTGCCAGCAGTGAAGCGCCGGGGACACCAGTACTCGGGGGGATCGTCGAGCAGTACTTC. This translates into CASSEAPGTPVLGGIVEQYF.